The 32 T cell receptor beta chains in this list originate from one sample, sequenced in a study of blood T cell repertoires in COVID-19. Method: immunoSEQ multiplex PCR; TCRdb's copy keeps in-frame clones and lacks some. The table lists approximately 150,000 clones, around 86% of them singletons. The specimen was peripheral blood. The receptor source for this set is a woman aged 80 or over with COVID-19, enrolled during active disease.

The rearrangement joins TRBV9 to TRBJ2-7; 7 bases match TRBD1. In germline, CDR1 is SGDLS, CDR2 YYNGEE. The CDR3 totals 12 residues. The junction had 3 bases not matched to a gene; V was cut back by 3 bases and J by 6 bases. The CDR3 region is CASSGTGGEQYF. The CDR3 coding sequence is TGTGCCAGCAGCGGGACAGGCGGCGAGCAGTACTTC.

V gene TRBV10-3 combines with J gene TRBJ1-2; D gene unclear. There are 15 residues in the CDR3. Looked up from germline, CDR1 is ENHRY and CDR2 is SYGVKD. Between the trimmed V and J ends, which lost 5 bases and 0 bases, there was a span of 13 bases. CDR3 in DNA: TGTGCCATCAGTAACGAGACACCAACTAACTATGGCTACACCTTC. It is translated as CAISNETPTNYGYTF.

The genes are TRBV5-1 and TRBJ2-7, with D tentatively TRBD1 (6 bases). This CDR3 is built from 17 residues. Deletions cut 0 bases from V and 5 bases from J, with 21 bases between. Germline lookup yields CDR1 SGHRS and CDR2 YFSETQ. CDR3 in amino acids: CASSLVSGTTNVHEQYF. CDR3 DNA: TGCGCCAGCAGCTTGGTATCCGGGACAACGAACGTCCACGAGCAGTACTTC.

The V and J genes are TRBV4-3 and TRBJ2-1, with 9 bases fitting TRBD1. The ends lost 7 bases at V and 6 bases at J; junction bases unmatched: 7. CDR1 is LGHNA, CDR2 YSLEER, per germline. The length of the CDR3 is 14 residues. The CDR3 loop reads CASTRDRVSNEQFF. CDR3 coding DNA: TGCGCCAGCACGAGGGACAGGGTTTCCAATGAGCAGTTCTTC.

The chain employs TRBV11-3 and TRBJ2-2; possibly TRBD1 for D (5 bases). The V end was cut by 3 bases, the J end by 6 bases, with 8 bases between. CDR1 SGHNT and CDR2 YENEEA come from the germline V gene. The CDR3 length is 13 residues. CDR3 nucleotide sequence: TGTGCCAGCAGCTTCTCAGGGCCCGGGGAGCTGTTTTTT. It yields the protein CASSFSGPGELFF.

This clone appeared a single time. The chain has TRBV4-1 and TRBJ2-5; 10 nucleotides agree with TRBD2. The CDR3 is 18 residues long. Germline lookup yields CDR1 MGHRA and CDR2 YSYEKL. V dropped 0 bases and J dropped 5; count of bases not matched to a gene: 12. CDR3 sequence reads: CASSQDALAGAVLETQYF. The CDR3 DNA is TGCGCCAGCAGCCAAGATGCGCTAGCGGGAGCGGTACTCGAGACCCAGTACTTC.

The V and J genes are TRBV7-2 and TRBJ2-2; D gene unclear. V lost 5 bases and J 8 bases, leaving 15 bases between the germline ends. This CDR3 is 14 amino acids long. Looked up from germline, CDR1 is SGHTA and CDR2 is FQGNSA. The CDR3 DNA reads as TGTGCCAGCAGCCCACGGCAGCGATGGGGGGAGCTGTTTTTT. It specifies CASSPRQRWGELFF.

The rearrangement joins TRBV4-3 to TRBJ1-6; the D gene is possibly TRBD1 (5 bases). Germline V CDR1 and CDR2: LGHNA, YSLEER. The CDR3 contains 16 residues. The ends were cut back, 1 base at V and 3 bases at J, with 10 bases in the middle. The CDR3 protein is CASSQGTNYYNSPLHF. The CDR3 nucleotides are TGCGCCAGCAGCCAAGGGACAAATTACTATAATTCACCCCTCCACTTT.

This clone was detected only once. V is TRBV27 and J is TRBJ1-1; D remains unclear. V gave up 2 bases and J gave up 0 bases, with 7 bases separating them. CDR3 length equals 14 residues. Germline V gene lookup returns CDR1 MNHEY and CDR2 SMNVEV (reference sequence). The CDR3 DNA follows: TGTGCCAGCAGTTTAGGTACAATGAACACTGAAGCTTTCTTT. Amino acids: CASSLGTMNTEAFF.

This clone was recorded only once. The V and J genes are TRBV4-3 and TRBJ1-2; 9 bases agree with TRBD1. CDR1 is LGHNA, CDR2 YSLEER, per germline. Germline trimming cut 0 bases from V and 6 bases from J; bases unmatched to any gene: 8. The CDR3 contains 16 residues. The chain's CDR3 is CASSQDVRGQGNGYTF. The CDR3 coding sequence is TGCGCCAGCAGCCAAGATGTTAGAGGACAGGGGAATGGCTACACCTTC.

V usage is TRBV11-1 and J usage is TRBJ1-5, with TRBD1 identical over 8 bases. Germline V lookup: CDR1 SGHAT, CDR2 FQDESV (reference sequence). The V and J ends lost 4 bases and 6 bases, in that order; junction bases with no gene match: 2. The CDR3 extends over 13 amino acids. The CDR3 bases are TGTGCCAGCAGCTACGACAGGGGTCAGCCCCAGCATTTT. This encodes CASSYDRGQPQHF.

J is TRBJ1-1 and V is TRBV7-2; a weak D match, TRBD1 (5 bases). The V gene lost 1 base and the J gene lost 0 bases, with 6 bases spanning the gap. CDR1 is SGHTA, CDR2 FQGNSA, per germline. CDR3 length equals 14 residues. DNA of the CDR3: TGTGCCAGCAGCTTAGGGGGCTTGAACACTGAAGCTTTCTTT. Protein: CASSLGGLNTEAFF.

This sequence joins TRBV6-2 or TRBV6-3 and TRBJ1-5; TRBD1 matches 8 bases. The CDR3 runs 17 residues. The V gene end was trimmed by 2 bases and the J gene end by 7 bases; junction bases not matched to a gene: 13. The V gene's germline CDR1 is MNHEY and CDR2 SVGEGT. The CDR3 is CASSYIPRQGAWQPQHF. The CDR3 region has the DNA TGTGCCAGCAGTTACATACCCAGGCAGGGGGCATGGCAGCCCCAGCATTTT.

The chain is built from TRBV13 and TRBJ1-2; weak D call: TRBD1 (6 bases). In germline, CDR1 is PRHDT, CDR2 FYEKMQ (reference sequence). Trimming stripped 4 bases from V and 0 bases from J, with 18 bases between. This CDR3 spans 17 amino acids. This CDR3 is CASSSLSGQKANYGYTF. Here the CDR3 DNA reads TGTGCCAGCAGCTCCCTATCCGGACAGAAAGCTAACTATGGCTACACCTTC.

The J gene is TRBJ1-2, the V gene TRBV28; a weak D match, TRBD1 (5 bases). This CDR3 spans 14 amino acids. Germline values: CDR1 MDHEN, CDR2 SYDVKM. The germline V and J ends were trimmed by 2 bases and 7 bases, with 14 bases remaining between them. Here the CDR3 DNA reads TGTGCCAGCAGTTTAGTAAGATGGGGCAGTGGCTACACCTTC. This encodes CASSLVRWGSGYTF.

The CDR3 DNA sequence: TGCGCCAGCAGCCAAGGGCCATTCGTTGAGCAGTTCTTC. This encodes CASSQGPFVEQFF. The chain links TRBV4-1 to TRBJ2-1; D gene uncertain. V was trimmed by 1 base and J by 9 bases, leaving 10 bases between them. The CDR3 has 13 amino acids. Germline V gene data show CDR1 as MGHRA and CDR2 as YSYEKL.

CDR3 region: CASSLMAAISYNEQFF. CDR3 DNA sequence: TGTGCCAGCAGCTTAATGGCGGCAATTTCCTACAATGAGCAGTTCTTC. V usage is TRBV7-2 and J usage is TRBJ2-1; D not resolved. The V gene lost 2 bases and the J gene lost 1 base, with 12 bases spanning the gap. Germline V gene data show CDR1 as SGHTA and CDR2 as FQGNSA. CDR3 size: 16 residues.

The chain joins TRBV11-2 to TRBJ1-2, with a weak D call TRBD1 (5 bases). The CDR3 extends over 14 amino acids. CDR1 is SGHAT and CDR2 is FQNNGV in the germline V gene. V gave up 5 bases and J gave up 4 bases, with 14 bases separating them. CDR3 DNA: TGTGCCAGCAGCACCCAGGGTTCCGGCTATGGCTACACCTTC. Translated: CASSTQGSGYGYTF.

This sequence joins TRBV19 and TRBJ2-2; D gene ambiguous. The CDR3 runs to 14 residues. The V end lost 7 bases, the J end lost 0 bases, and 9 bases lay between the germline ends. Germline assignment: CDR1 LNHDA and CDR2 SQIVND (reference sequence). CDR3 region: CASTSAANTGELFF. The CDR3 DNA reads TGTGCCAGTACTTCCGCGGCGAACACCGGGGAGCTGTTTTTT.

This clone was seen only once. The chain carries TRBV11-1 and TRBJ2-1, with 9 bases aligning to TRBD2. The CDR3 loop spans 13 amino acids. Germline trimming cut 7 bases from V and 9 bases from J; bases unmatched to any gene: 7. Germline V CDR1 and CDR2: SGHAT, FQDESV (reference sequence). The CDR3 is CASTSSGIGEQFF. The CDR3, as DNA: TGTGCCAGCACCTCTAGCGGGATAGGTGAGCAGTTCTTC.

CDR3 in DNA: TGCAGTGCTAGTAAAGGGGACACCGGGGAGCTGTTTTTT. Protein: CSASKGDTGELFF. V is TRBV20-1 and J is TRBJ2-2; a weak D match, TRBD1 (5 bases). The CDR3 contains 13 residues. Germline V gene sequence: CDR1 DFQATT, CDR2 SNEGSKA (reference sequence). Trimming stripped 3 bases from V and 3 bases from J, with 8 bases between.

The chain uses TRBV19 and TRBJ2-1; 13 nucleotides agree with TRBD2. Losses at the gene ends were 5 bases for V and 5 bases for J; bases not matched to a gene: 6. This CDR3 has 16 residues. From germline, CDR1 is LNHDA and CDR2 SQIVND (reference sequence). Written as DNA, the CDR3 is TGTGCCAGTAGTGCCCGACTAGCGGGAGGACACAATGAGCAGTTCTTC. Translation gives CASSARLAGGHNEQFF.

J is TRBJ2-4 and V is TRBV6-2 or TRBV6-3; D uncertain. The germline V gene has CDR1 MNHEY and CDR2 SVGEGT. V lost 0 bases and J 10 bases, leaving 10 bases between the germline ends. CDR3 size: 13 residues. CDR3 residues: CASSYSFAEIQYF. The CDR3 coding sequence is TGTGCCAGCAGTTACTCTTTTGCGGAGATTCAGTACTTC.

For the CDR3, the DNA is TGCGCCAGCAGCCAAGATGACAGGGGTGGGACTGAAGCTTTCTTT. The encoded protein is CASSQDDRGGTEAFF. The V and J genes are TRBV4-1 and TRBJ1-1; 8 positions agree with TRBD1. The CDR3 consists of 15 residues. V gave up 0 bases and J gave up 5 bases; unmatched junction bases: 5. Germline CDR1 reads MGHRA; CDR2 reads YSYEKL.

The V call is TRBV19, the J call TRBJ2-3, with no clear D. The germline gives CDR1 LNHDA, CDR2 SQIVND (reference sequence). The ends were cut back, 5 bases at V and 0 bases at J, with 9 bases in the middle. The CDR3 length is 14 residues. Written as DNA, the CDR3 is TGTGCCAGTAGTTTCAGTTCTAGCACAGATACGCAGTATTTT. Amino acid sequence: CASSFSSSTDTQYF.

This clone was picked up a small number of times. The rearrangement links TRBV9 to TRBJ1-1; TRBD1 aligns across 7 bases. The germline CDR1 and CDR2 sequences are SGDLS and YYNGEE. Losses at the gene ends were 3 bases for V and 3 bases for J; bases not matched to a gene: 8. The CDR3 extends over 15 amino acids. CDR3 nucleotides: TGTGCCAGCAGCGCCCTTCAGCAGGGGGACACTGAAGCTTTCTTT. Translation gives CASSALQQGDTEAFF.

This chain uses TRBV5-4 with TRBJ2-7; 9 nucleotides agree with TRBD1. CDR1 and CDR2 (germline): SGHNT, YYREEE (reference sequence). The CDR3 is 16 amino acids. V gave up 0 bases and J gave up 3 bases; unmatched junction bases: 7. CDR3 in amino acids: CASSLGSGQGLYEQYF. CDR3 in DNA: TGTGCCAGCAGCTTGGGGTCGGGACAGGGACTCTACGAGCAGTACTTC.

In this sample, this clone turned up once. The chain uses TRBV5-1 and TRBJ2-1, with 7 bases fitting TRBD1. The CDR3 runs to 16 residues. Losses at the gene ends were 1 base for V and 5 bases for J; bases not matched to a gene: 9. The germline V gene encodes CDR1 SGHRS and CDR2 YFSETQ. The CDR3 coding sequence is TGCGCCAGCAGCTTGTCAACAGGGGCCTGGGACAATGAGCAGTTCTTC. This sequence encodes CASSLSTGAWDNEQFF.

CDR3 in amino acids: CASSGGWGQGTEAFF. As DNA, the CDR3 is TGCGCCAGCAGCGGGGGATGGGGGCAAGGCACTGAAGCTTTCTTT. This sequence joins TRBV5-1 and TRBJ1-1; weak D call: TRBD1 (6 bases). CDR1 is SGHRS and CDR2 is YFSETQ in the germline V gene. The CDR3 is 15 amino acids. V was trimmed by 4 bases and J by 4 bases, leaving 17 bases between them.

The chain carries TRBV19 and TRBJ2-3; the D gene is possibly TRBD2 (6 bases). The CDR3 sequence is 15 residues long. Trimming removed 7 bases from V and 1 base from J, with 15 bases in between. In germline, CDR1 is LNHDA, CDR2 SQIVND (reference sequence). The CDR3 nucleotides read TGTGCCAGTAAGTTGGGCGGGACGGGCACAGATACGCAGTATTTT. Translated: CASKLGGTGTDTQYF. Based on the CDR3 plus reference TRBV19 and TRBJ2-3, the full variable domain is DGGITQSPKYLFRKEGQNVTLSCEQNLNHDAMYWYRQDPGQGLRLIYYSQIVNDFQKGDIAEGYSVSREKKESFPLTVTSAQKNPTAFYLCASKLGGTGTDTQYFGPGTRLTVL.

This clone has just a few counts. The chain carries TRBV28 and TRBJ2-7, with 8 nucleotides matching TRBD1. Per the germline V gene, CDR1 is MDHEN and CDR2 is SYDVKM. CDR3 length: 14 residues. The J segment lost 6 bases and the V segment lost 2 bases, leaving 6 bases of the junction unmatched. CDR3 amino acids: CASSLGPTGGEQYF. The CDR3 DNA sequence: TGTGCCAGCAGTTTAGGCCCTACAGGGGGCGAGCAGTACTTC. The entire variable domain, with the rest obtained from reference TRBV28 and TRBJ2-7, is as follows: DVKVTQSSRYLVKRTGEKVFLECVQDMDHENMFWYRQDPGLGLRLIYFSYDVKMKEKGDIPEGYSVSREKKERFSLILESASTNQTSMYLCASSLGPTGGEQYFGPGTRLTVT.

The V call is TRBV24-1, the J call TRBJ1-2; 8 bases fit TRBD1. V was clipped by 3 bases and J by 2 bases; unmatched bases: 4. Germline V CDR1 and CDR2: KGHDR, SFDVKD. The CDR3 extends over 15 amino acids. In DNA, the CDR3 is TGTGCCACCAGTGATCCCAACAGGGGGAACTATGGCTACACCTTC. Residues: CATSDPNRGNYGYTF.